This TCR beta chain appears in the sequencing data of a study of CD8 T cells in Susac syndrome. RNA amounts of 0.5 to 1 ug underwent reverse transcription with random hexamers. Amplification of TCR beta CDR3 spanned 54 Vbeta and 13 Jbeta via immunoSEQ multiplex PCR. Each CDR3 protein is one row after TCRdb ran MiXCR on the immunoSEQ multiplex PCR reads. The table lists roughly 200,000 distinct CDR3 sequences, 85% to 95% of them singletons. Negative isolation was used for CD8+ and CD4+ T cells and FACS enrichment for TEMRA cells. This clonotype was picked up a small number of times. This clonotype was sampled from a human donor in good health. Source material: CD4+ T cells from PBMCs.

The CDR3 reads CASSPGVTEAFF. The CDR3 nucleotides are TGTGCCAGTAGTCCCGGCGTCACTGAAGCTTTCTTT. V is TRBV19 and J is TRBJ1-1; D is unclear. The V end was cut by 5 bases, the J end by 4 bases, with 8 bases between. Germline-derived CDR1 and CDR2 are LNHDA and SQIVND (reference sequence). The CDR3 covers 12 residues. Variable domain in full (rest from reference TRBV19 and TRBJ1-1): DGGITQSPKYLFRKEGQNVTLSCEQNLNHDAMYWYRQDPGQGLRLIYYSQIVNDFQKGDIAEGYSVSREKKESFPLTVTSAQKNPTAFYLCASSPGVTEAFFGQGTRLTVV.